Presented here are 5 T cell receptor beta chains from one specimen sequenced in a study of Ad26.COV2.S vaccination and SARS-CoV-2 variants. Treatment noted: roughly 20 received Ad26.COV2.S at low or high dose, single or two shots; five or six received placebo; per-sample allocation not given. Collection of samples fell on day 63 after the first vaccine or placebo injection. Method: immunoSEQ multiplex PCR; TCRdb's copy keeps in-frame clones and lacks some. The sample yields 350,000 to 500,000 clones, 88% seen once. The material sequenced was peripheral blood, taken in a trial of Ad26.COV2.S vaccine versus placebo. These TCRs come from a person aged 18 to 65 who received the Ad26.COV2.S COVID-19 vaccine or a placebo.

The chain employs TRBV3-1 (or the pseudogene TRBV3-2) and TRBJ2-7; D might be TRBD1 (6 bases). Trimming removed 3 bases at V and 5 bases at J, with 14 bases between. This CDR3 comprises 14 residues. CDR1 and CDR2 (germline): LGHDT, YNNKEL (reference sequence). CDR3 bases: TGTGCCAGCAGCCAGACCCGTACAGGGCACGAGCAGTACTTC. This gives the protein CASSQTRTGHEQYF.

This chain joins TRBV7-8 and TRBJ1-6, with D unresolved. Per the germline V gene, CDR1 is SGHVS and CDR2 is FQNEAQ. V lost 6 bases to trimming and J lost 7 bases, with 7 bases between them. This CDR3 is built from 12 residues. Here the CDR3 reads CASRVPNSPLHF. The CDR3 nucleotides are TGTGCCAGCAGGGTGCCAAATTCACCCCTCCACTTT.

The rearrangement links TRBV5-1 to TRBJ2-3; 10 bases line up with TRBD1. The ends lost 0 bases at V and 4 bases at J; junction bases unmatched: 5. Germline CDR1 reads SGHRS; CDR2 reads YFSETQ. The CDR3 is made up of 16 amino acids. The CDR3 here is CASSLAGQGSPDTQYF. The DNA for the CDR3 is TGCGCCAGCAGCTTGGCGGGACAGGGGAGCCCAGATACGCAGTATTTT.

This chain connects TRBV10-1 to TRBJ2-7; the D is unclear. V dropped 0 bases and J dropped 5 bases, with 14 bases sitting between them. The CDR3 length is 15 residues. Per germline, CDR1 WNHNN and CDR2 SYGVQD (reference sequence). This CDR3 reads CASSESVGYGDEQYF. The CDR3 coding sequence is TGCGCCAGCAGTGAGTCGGTAGGGTATGGGGACGAGCAGTACTTC.

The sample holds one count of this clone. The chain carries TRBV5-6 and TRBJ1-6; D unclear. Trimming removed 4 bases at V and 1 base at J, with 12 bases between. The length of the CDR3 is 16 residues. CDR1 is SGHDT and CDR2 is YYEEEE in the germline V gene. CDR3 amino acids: CASSPPGWSYNSPLHF. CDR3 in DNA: TGTGCCAGCAGCCCCCCCGGGTGGTCCTATAATTCACCCCTCCACTTT.